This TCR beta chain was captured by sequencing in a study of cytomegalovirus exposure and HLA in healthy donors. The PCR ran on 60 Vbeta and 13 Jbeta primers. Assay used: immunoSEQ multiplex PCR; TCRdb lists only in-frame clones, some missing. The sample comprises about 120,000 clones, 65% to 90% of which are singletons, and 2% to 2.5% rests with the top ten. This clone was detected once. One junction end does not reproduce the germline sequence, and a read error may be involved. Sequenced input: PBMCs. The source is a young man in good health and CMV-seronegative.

The CDR3 DNA reads TGTGCCAGCAGTGAGGTGAGCTCTGGGGCCAACGGCCTGACTTTC. Amino acids: CASSEVSSGANGLTF. V usage is TRBV6-1 and J usage is TRBJ2-6; possibly TRBD1 for D (5 bases). The CDR3 extends over 15 amino acids. Germline CDR1 is MNHNS and CDR2 is SASEGT.